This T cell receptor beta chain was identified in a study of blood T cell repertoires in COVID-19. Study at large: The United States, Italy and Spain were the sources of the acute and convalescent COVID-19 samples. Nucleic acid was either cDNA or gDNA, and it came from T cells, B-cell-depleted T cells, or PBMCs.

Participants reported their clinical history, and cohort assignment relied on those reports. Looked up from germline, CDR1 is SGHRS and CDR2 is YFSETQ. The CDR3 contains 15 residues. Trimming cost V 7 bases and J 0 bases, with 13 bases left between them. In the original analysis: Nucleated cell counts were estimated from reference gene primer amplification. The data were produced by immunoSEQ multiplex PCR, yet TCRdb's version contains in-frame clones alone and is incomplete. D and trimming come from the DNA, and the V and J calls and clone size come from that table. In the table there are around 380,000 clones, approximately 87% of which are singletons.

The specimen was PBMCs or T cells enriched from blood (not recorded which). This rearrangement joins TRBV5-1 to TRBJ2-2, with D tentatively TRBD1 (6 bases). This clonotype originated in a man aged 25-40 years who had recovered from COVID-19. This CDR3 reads CASWTDPPNTGELFF. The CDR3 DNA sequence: TGCGCCAGCTGGACAGACCCTCCGAACACCGGGGAGCTGTTTTTT.